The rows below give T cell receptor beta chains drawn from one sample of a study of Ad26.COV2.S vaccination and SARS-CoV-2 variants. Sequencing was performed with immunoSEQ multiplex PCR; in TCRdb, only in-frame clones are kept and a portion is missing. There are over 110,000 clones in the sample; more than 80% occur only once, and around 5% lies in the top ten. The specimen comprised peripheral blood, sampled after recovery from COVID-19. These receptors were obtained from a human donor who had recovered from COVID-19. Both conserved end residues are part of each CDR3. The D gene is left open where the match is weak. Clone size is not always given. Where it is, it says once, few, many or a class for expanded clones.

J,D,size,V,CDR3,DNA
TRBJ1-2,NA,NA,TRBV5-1,CASSLSPNYGYTF,TGCGCCAGCAGCTTAAGTCCTAACTATGGCTACACCTTC
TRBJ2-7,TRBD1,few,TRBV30,CAWGTGAPSYEQYF,TGTGCCTGGGGGACAGGGGCTCCATCCTACGAGCAGTACTTC
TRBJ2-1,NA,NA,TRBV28,CASSFTENEQFF,TGTGCCAGCAGTTTCACCGAAAATGAGCAGTTCTTC
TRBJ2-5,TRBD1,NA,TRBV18,CASSRRRTGSAETQYF,TGTGCCAGCTCACGACGACGGACAGGGTCGGCGGAGACCCAGTACTTC
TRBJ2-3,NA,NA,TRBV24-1,CATGEGSTDTQYF,TGTGCCACCGGTGAGGGGAGCACAGATACGCAGTATTTT
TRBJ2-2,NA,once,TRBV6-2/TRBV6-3,CASSLGARHGELFF,TGTGCCAGCAGTTTGGGGGCGAGGCACGGGGAGCTGTTTTTT
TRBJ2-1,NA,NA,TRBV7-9,CASSLVPGEGRDNEQFF,TGTGCCAGCAGCTTGGTCCCGGGCGAGGGCCGGGACAATGAGCAGTTCTTC
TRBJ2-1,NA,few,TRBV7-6,CASSLAQHEQFF,TGTGCCAGCAGCTTAGCGCAGCATGAGCAGTTCTTC
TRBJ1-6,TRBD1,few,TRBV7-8,CASSLRQGVGSPLHF,TGTGCCAGCAGCCTTCGACAGGGGGTCGGGTCACCCCTCCACTTT
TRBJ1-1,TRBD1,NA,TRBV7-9,CASSDTRGGSEGTEAFF,TGTGCCAGCAGCGACACCCGAGGGGGCAGCGAAGGCACTGAAGCTTTCTTT
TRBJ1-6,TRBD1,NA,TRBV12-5,CASGPSPGTGLLYNSPLHF,TGTGCTAGTGGCCCTTCTCCCGGGACAGGGCTCCTCTATAATTCACCCCTCCACTTT
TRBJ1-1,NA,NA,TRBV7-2,CASSLIMLQGNTEAFF,TGTGCCAGCAGCTTAATTATGTTACAGGGGAACACTGAAGCTTTCTTT
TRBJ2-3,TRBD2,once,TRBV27,CASSETSGGTDTQYF,TGTGCCAGCAGTGAGACTAGCGGGGGAACAGATACGCAGTATTTT
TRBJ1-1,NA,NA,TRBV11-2,CASSLGVQINTEAFF,TGTGCCAGCAGCTTAGGGGTCCAGATAAACACTGAAGCTTTCTTT
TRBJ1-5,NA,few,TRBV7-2,CASSPRSNQPQHF,TGTGCCAGCAGCCCGCGGAGCAATCAGCCCCAGCATTTT
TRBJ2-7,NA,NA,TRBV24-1,CATSDAPPLREQYF,TGTGCCACCAGTGATGCGCCACCCCTACGAGAGCAGTACTTC
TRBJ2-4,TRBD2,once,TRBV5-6,CASSFYFGGGTKNIQYF,TGTGCCAGCAGCTTTTATTTTGGCGGGGGAACCAAAAACATTCAGTACTTC
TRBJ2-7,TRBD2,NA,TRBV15,CATSGRERGFYEQYF,TGTGCCACCAGCGGGAGGGAGCGTGGGTTCTACGAGCAGTACTTC
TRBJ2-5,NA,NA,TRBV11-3,CASSHRDEAQETQYF,TGTGCCAGCAGCCACAGGGATGAGGCACAAGAGACCCAGTACTTC
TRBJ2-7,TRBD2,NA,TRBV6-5,CASSPAGGASYEQYF,TGTGCCAGCAGTCCCGCCGGGGGGGCGTCCTACGAGCAGTACTTC
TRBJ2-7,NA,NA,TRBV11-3,CASSLDHGDTPYF,TGTGCCAGCAGCTTAGATCATGGAGATACGCCGTACTTC
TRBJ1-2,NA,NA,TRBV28,CASTTFGQSANYGYTF,TGTGCCAGCACCACCTTTGGACAGAGTGCTAACTATGGCTACACCTTC
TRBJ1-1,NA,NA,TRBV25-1,CASSLGSGTEAFF,TGTGCCAGCAGTTTGGGATCGGGCACTGAAGCTTTCTTT
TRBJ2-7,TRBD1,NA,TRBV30,CAWTLGTGLMDEQYF,TGTGCCTGGACCCTAGGGACAGGGCTTATGGACGAGCAGTACTTC
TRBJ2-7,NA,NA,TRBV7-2,CASGPYGPEQYF,TGTGCCAGCGGGCCGTACGGGCCCGAGCAGTACTTC
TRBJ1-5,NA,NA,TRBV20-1,CSATLGLPQHF,TGCAGTGCTACCCTAGGATTGCCCCAGCATTTT
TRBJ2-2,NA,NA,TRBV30,CAWSRGGTGELFF,TGTGCCTGGTCCCGGGGTGGAACCGGGGAGCTGTTTTTT
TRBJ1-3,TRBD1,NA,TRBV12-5,CASGLGLQGASGNTIYF,TGTGCTAGTGGTTTGGGATTACAGGGGGCATCTGGAAACACCATATATTTT
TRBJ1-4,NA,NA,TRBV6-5,CASRPFGGWEKLFF,TGTGCCAGCAGACCTTTTGGGGGATGGGAAAAACTGTTTTTT
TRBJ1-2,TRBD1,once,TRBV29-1,CSATTGGNGYTF,TGCAGCGCCACGACAGGGGGCAATGGCTACACCTTC
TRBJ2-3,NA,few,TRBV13,CASSTYRTGGQDTQYF,TGTGCCAGCAGCACGTATAGAACGGGGGGCCAAGATACGCAGTATTTT
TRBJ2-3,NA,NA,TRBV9,CASSVTSRTTDTQYF,TGTGCCAGCAGCGTGACTAGTCGGACCACAGATACGCAGTATTTT
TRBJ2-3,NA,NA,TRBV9,CASSVEAGTVRTDTQYF,TGTGCCAGCAGCGTAGAAGCAGGTACCGTTAGGACAGATACGCAGTATTTT
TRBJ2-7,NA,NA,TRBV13,CASSLGSELEQYF,TGTGCCAGCAGCTTAGGCTCAGAACTCGAGCAGTACTTC
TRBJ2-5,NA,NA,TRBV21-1,CASSKPTGGRETQYF,TGTGCCAGCAGCAAACCGACAGGGGGCCGGGAGACCCAGTACTTC
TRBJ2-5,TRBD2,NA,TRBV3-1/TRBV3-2,CASSQERLAGLETQYF,TGTGCCAGCAGCCAAGAACGACTAGCGGGGTTAGAGACCCAGTACTTC
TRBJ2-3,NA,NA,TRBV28,CASSYDYGSGLHSSTDTQYF,TGTGCCAGCAGTTATGACTACGGTTCGGGACTTCACTCTAGCACAGATACGCAGTATTTT
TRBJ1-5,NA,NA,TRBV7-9,CASSPSFAGQPQHF,TGTGCCAGCAGCCCCTCCTTCGCGGGTCAGCCCCAGCATTTT
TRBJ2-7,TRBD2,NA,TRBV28,CASSLGTRDGEQYF,TGTGCCAGCAGCCTCGGGACTAGGGACGGCGAGCAGTACTTC